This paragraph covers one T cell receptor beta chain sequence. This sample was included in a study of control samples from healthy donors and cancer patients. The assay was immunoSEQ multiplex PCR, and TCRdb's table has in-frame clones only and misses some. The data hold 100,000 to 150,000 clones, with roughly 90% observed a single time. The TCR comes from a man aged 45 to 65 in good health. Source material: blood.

CDR3 nucleotides: TGTGCCAGCAGCTCCCACGAGACCCAGTACTTC. Its translation: CASSSHETQYF. V is TRBV7-2 and J is TRBJ2-5; unclear D gene. Between the trimmed V and J ends, which lost 4 bases and 5 bases, there was a span of 5 bases. CDR3 length: 11 amino acids. Germline V CDR1 and CDR2: SGHTA, FQGNSA. The full variable domain, with the rest looked up from reference TRBV7-2 and TRBJ2-5, is GAGVSQSPSNKVTEKGKDVELRCDPISGHTALYWYRQSLGQGLEFLIYFQGNSAPDKSGLPSDRFSAERTGGSVSTLTIQRTQQEDSAVYLCASSSHETQYFGPGTRLLVL.